The clone carrying this T cell receptor (beta chain) has just one count. Its antigen is still unknown. The entry originates in a study of cytomegalovirus exposure and HLA in healthy donors. Study context: Out of about 410 genotyped donors, about 81% belonged to the Caucasian-associated ancestry cluster.

The CDR3 covers 16 residues. V gave up 3 bases and J gave up 1 base; unmatched junction bases: 7. Germline CDR1 is SGHDN and CDR2 is FVKESK. Whole-study findings and limits: After further analysis at a later stage, 16,951 TCR beta sequences were associated with HLA alleles at 0.05 false discovery rate. In a later analysis, most CMV-associated TCR beta chains appeared HLA-restricted. For TCR beta chains, V- and J-gene trimming was later linked to a missense DCLRE1C variant.

Primers for the PCR totalled 60 Vbeta and 13 Jbeta. Sequencing was performed with immunoSEQ multiplex PCR; in TCRdb, only in-frame clones are kept and a portion is missing. The sample includes 140,000 or so clones, 55% to 85% of them seen just once. The sequencing input was PBMCs. The TCR comes from a man aged 40-49 years in good health and CMV-seronegative. The J gene is TRBJ2-5, the V gene TRBV14, with TRBD2 matching 8 bases. CDR3 loop: CASSHPAGDVQETQYF. DNA of the CDR3: TGTGCCAGCAGCCACCCAGCGGGAGACGTCCAAGAGACCCAGTACTTC.